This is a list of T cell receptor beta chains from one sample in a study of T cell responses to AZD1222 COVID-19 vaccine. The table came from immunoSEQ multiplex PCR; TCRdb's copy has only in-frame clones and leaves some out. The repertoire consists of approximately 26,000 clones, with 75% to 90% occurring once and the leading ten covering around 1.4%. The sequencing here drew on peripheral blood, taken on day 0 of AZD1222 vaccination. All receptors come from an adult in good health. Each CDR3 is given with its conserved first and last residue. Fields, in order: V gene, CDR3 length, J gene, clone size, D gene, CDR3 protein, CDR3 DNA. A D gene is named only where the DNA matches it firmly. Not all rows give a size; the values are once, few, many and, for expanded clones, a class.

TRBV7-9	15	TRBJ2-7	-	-	CASARSDGPSYEQYF	TGTGCCAGCGCCAGGTCGGACGGGCCCTCCTACGAGCAGTACTTC
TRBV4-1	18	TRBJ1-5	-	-	CASSQDWGGGNSNQPQHF	TGCGCCAGCAGCCAAGATTGGGGAGGGGGAAATAGCAATCAGCCCCAGCATTTT
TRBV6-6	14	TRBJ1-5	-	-	CASSYSGLDQPQHF	TGTGCCAGCAGTTACTCAGGGTTGGATCAGCCCCAGCATTTT
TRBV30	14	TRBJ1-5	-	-	CAWSVSFSNQPQHF	TGTGCCTGGAGTGTTAGTTTTAGCAATCAGCCCCAGCATTTT
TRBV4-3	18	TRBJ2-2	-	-	CASSQEQVSSVPTGELFF	TGCGCCAGCAGCCAAGAACAGGTGTCTAGCGTACCCACCGGGGAGCTGTTTTTT
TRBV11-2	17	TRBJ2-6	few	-	CASSFWGRFSGANVLTF	TGTGCCAGCAGCTTTTGGGGACGCTTCTCTGGGGCCAACGTCCTGACTTTC
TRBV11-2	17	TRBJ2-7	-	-	CASSLDPGAGVRYEQYF	TGTGCCAGCAGCTTAGATCCTGGGGCAGGGGTTAGGTACGAGCAGTACTTC
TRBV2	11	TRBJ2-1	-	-	CATDKFNEQFF	TGTGCCACCGACAAATTCAATGAGCAGTTCTTC
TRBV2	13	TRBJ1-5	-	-	CASRFMGDQPQHF	TGTGCCAGCAGGTTCATGGGAGATCAGCCCCAGCATTTT
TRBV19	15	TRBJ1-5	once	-	CASSIFLGGTQPQHF	TGTGCCAGTAGTATATTCTTGGGAGGGACTCAGCCCCAGCATTTT
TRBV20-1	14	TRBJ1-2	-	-	CSASRLQENYGYTF	TGCAGTGCTAGTCGCCTCCAGGAAAACTATGGCTACACCTTC
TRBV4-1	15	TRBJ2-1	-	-	CASSQVAQGYNEQFF	TGCGCCAGCAGCCAAGTCGCGCAGGGATACAATGAGCAGTTCTTC
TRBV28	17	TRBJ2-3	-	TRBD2	CASSLPSAGGLTDTQYF	TGTGCCAGCAGTTTACCCTCAGCGGGAGGCCTCACAGATACGCAGTATTTT
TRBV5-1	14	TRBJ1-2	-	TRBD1	CASSLAPGGEGYTF	TGCGCCAGCAGCTTGGCCCCAGGGGGCGAAGGCTACACCTTC
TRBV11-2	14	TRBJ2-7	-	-	CASRPTVGTYEQYF	TGTGCCAGCCGACCGACGGTCGGCACCTACGAGCAGTACTTC
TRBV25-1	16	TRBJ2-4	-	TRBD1	CASSGDRSVAKNIQYF	TGTGCCAGCAGTGGGGACAGGTCGGTTGCCAAAAACATTCAGTACTTC
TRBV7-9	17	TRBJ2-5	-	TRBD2	CASSPLLAGAVQETQYF	TGTGCCAGCAGCCCCCTTTTAGCGGGGGCTGTCCAAGAGACCCAGTACTTC
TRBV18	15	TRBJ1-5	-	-	CASSPTLRAPRPQHF	TGTGCCAGCTCACCGACGCTCCGGGCCCCCCGGCCCCAGCATTTT
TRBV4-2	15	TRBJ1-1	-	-	CASSQVESPDTEAFF	TGTGCCAGCAGCCAAGTTGAATCTCCTGACACTGAAGCTTTCTTT
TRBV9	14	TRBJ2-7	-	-	CASSVTSGTGEQYF	TGTGCCAGCAGCGTAACTAGCGGGACAGGGGAGCAGTACTTC
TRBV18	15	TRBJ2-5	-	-	CASSLQGSTQETQYF	TGTGCCAGCTCACTACAGGGTTCAACCCAAGAGACCCAGTACTTC
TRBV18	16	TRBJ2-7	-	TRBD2	CASSPTFLGGSYEQYF	TGTGCCAGCTCACCAACTTTCCTCGGGGGGTCCTACGAGCAGTACTTC
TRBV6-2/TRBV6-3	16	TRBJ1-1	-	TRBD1	CASSPGTGRGMAEAFF	TGTGCCAGCAGCCCCGGGACAGGGAGGGGAATGGCTGAAGCTTTCTTT
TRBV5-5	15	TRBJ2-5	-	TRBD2	CASSLGLAGAETQYF	TGTGCCAGCAGCTTGGGACTAGCGGGAGCGGAGACCCAGTACTTC
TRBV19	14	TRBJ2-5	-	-	CASSIAGGSETQYF	TGTGCCAGTAGTATAGCGGGGGGCTCAGAGACCCAGTACTTC
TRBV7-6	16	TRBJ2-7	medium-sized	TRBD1	CASSWGKGAFTYEQYF	TGTGCCAGCAGCTGGGGCAAGGGGGCCTTTACCTACGAGCAGTACTTC
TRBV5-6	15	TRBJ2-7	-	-	CASSPGPLSSYEQYF	TGTGCCAGCAGCCCGGGACCCCTGAGCTCCTACGAGCAGTACTTC
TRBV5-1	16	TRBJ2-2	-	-	CASSWSTAANTGELFF	TGCGCCAGCAGCTGGAGCACGGCGGCGAACACCGGGGAGCTGTTTTTT
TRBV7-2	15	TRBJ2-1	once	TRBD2	CASSSTSGRGAEQFF	TGTGCCAGCAGCTCAACTAGCGGGAGAGGTGCTGAGCAGTTCTTC
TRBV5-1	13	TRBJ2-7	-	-	CASSRGLLSEQYF	TGCGCCAGCAGTCGAGGACTCCTTAGCGAGCAGTACTTC
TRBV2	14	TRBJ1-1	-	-	CASIRARRNTEAFF	TGTGCCAGCATACGAGCCCGGAGGAACACTGAAGCTTTCTTT
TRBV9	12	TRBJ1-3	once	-	CASSASGNTIYF	TGTGCCAGCAGTGCCTCTGGAAACACCATATATTTT
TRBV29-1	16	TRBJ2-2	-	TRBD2	CSVHGTSGSTTGELFF	TGCAGCGTTCATGGGACTAGCGGGAGTACCACCGGGGAGCTGTTTTTT
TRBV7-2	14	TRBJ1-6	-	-	CASSYRAVLSPLHF	TGTGCCAGCAGCTACAGGGCAGTTCTTTCACCCCTCCACTTT
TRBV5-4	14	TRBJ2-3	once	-	CASSPPGMGDTQYF	TGTGCCAGCAGCCCTCCAGGAATGGGAGATACGCAGTATTTT
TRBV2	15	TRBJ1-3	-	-	CASSELSGAGNTIYF	TGTGCCAGCAGTGAATTGTCAGGGGCTGGAAACACCATATATTTT
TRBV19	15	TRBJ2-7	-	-	CASSTDRDGSYEQYF	TGTGCCAGTAGTACAGACCGGGACGGGTCCTACGAGCAGTACTTC
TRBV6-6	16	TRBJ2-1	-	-	CASRLGTGVLRDEQFF	TGTGCCAGCAGACTAGGAACCGGGGTCCTGAGGGATGAGCAGTTCTTC
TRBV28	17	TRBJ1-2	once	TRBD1	CASSLGPGGYALYGYTF	TGTGCCAGCAGTTTAGGGCCAGGGGGTTATGCCCTCTATGGCTACACCTTC
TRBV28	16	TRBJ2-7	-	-	CASYSYGGGAPYEQYF	TGTGCCAGCTACAGTTATGGAGGCGGCGCCCCCTACGAGCAGTACTTC
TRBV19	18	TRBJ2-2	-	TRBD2	CASSPTSRTSGNTGELFF	TGTGCCAGTAGTCCCACTTCAAGGACTAGCGGGAACACCGGGGAGCTGTTTTTT
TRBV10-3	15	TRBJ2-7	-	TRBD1	CAISSLSGTGDEQYF	TGTGCCATCAGTAGCCTTAGCGGGACAGGGGACGAGCAGTACTTC
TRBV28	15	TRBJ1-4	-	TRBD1	CASRGQFPTNEKLFF	TGTGCCAGCAGGGGACAGTTTCCAACTAATGAAAAACTGTTTTTT
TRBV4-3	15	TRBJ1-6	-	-	CASSQDEPRGSPLHF	TGCGCCAGCAGCCAAGATGAACCGAGGGGTTCACCCCTCCACTTT
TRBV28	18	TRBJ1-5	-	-	CASSSHKKSFVDNQPQHF	TGTGCCAGCAGCTCACACAAGAAGAGCTTTGTGGACAATCAGCCCCAGCATTTT
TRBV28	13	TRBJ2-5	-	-	CASDERGGETQYF	TGTGCCAGCGACGAACGGGGTGGAGAGACCCAGTACTTC
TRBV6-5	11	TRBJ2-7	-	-	CASSRPVEQYF	TGTGCCAGCAGTCGCCCGGTCGAGCAGTACTTC
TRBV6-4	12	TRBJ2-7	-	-	CASRTGPYEQYF	TGTGCCAGCAGGACAGGTCCCTACGAGCAGTACTTC
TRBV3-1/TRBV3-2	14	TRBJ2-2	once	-	CASSPPGWRGELFF	TGTGCCAGCAGCCCCCCCGGGTGGCGCGGGGAGCTGTTTTTT
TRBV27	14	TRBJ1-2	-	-	CASSLYPDHYGYTF	TGTGCCAGCAGTTTATACCCCGACCACTATGGCTACACCTTC
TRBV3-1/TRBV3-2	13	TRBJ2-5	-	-	CASSQGGGKTQYF	TGTGCCAGCAGCCAAGGGGGGGGCAAGACCCAGTACTTC